The clone carrying this T cell receptor beta chain came up a few times. Antigen: not known. The data originate from a study of CD8 T cell repertoires and HIV-1 epitope variants. Overall study: Controls were a CMV, EBV and flu pool, Ebola AY9, and no peptide.

TCR beta CDR3 was sequenced at survey depth on immunoSEQ. Generated by immunoSEQ multiplex PCR, the TCRdb table keeps only in-frame clones and is missing some. Of around 3,300 clones listed, just under 70% are singletons. CDR3 length: 13 residues. V was pared by 0 bases and J by 5 bases, with 8 bases between. Germline assignment: CDR1 SGHNT and CDR2 YYREEE (reference sequence). The sequencing input was cultured CD8+ T cells derived from PBMCs. This receptor was obtained from a male donor with HIV. J is TRBJ1-1 and V is TRBV5-4; a weak D match, TRBD1 (5 bases). The CDR3 here is CASSLAEGTEAFF. CDR3 coding DNA: TGTGCCAGCAGCTTGGCCGAGGGGACTGAAGCTTTCTTT.